The rows below give T cell receptor beta chains drawn from one sample of a study of T cell responses to AZD1222 COVID-19 vaccine. TCRdb keeps only in-frame clones here, not all; method: immunoSEQ multiplex PCR. In the table there are about 86,000 clones, 70% to 85% of which are singletons. The sequenced sample was peripheral blood, obtained on day 0 of AZD1222 vaccination. The receptors here all came from an adult in good health. Each CDR3 is given with its conserved first and last residue. The D gene is left open where the match is weak. Some rows mark clone size as missing; the rest say once, few, many or name a class of expanded clone.

j_call,v_call,d_call,clone_size,cdr3_aa,cdr3_nt
TRBJ1-4,TRBV28,TRBD1,-,CASSQGQGTFEKLFF,TGTGCCAGCAGCCAGGGACAGGGAACTTTTGAAAAACTGTTTTTT
TRBJ2-7,TRBV6-1,TRBD2,few,CASSDAGGISYEQYF,TGTGCCAGCAGTGACGCGGGGGGCATCTCCTACGAGCAGTACTTC
TRBJ2-7,TRBV21-1,-,-,CASSKAYLDSRDEQYF,TGTGCCAGCAGCAAAGCATATTTGGACTCCAGGGACGAGCAGTACTTC
TRBJ1-1,TRBV6-5,-,medium-sized,CASSQGNTEAFF,TGTGCCAGCAGTCAGGGGAACACTGAAGCTTTCTTT
TRBJ1-6,TRBV6-2/TRBV6-3,-,-,CASSYGFSSGSPLHF,TGTGCCAGCAGTTACGGGTTCTCGAGCGGTTCACCCCTCCACTTT
TRBJ2-7,TRBV11-2,-,-,CASSLARFYEQYF,TGTGCCAGCAGCTTAGCCAGATTTTACGAGCAGTACTTC
TRBJ1-5,TRBV6-2/TRBV6-3,-,-,CASSYSGHPGDQPQHF,TGTGCCAGCAGTTACTCCGGACACCCCGGAGATCAGCCCCAGCATTTT
TRBJ1-1,TRBV28,-,-,CASVRGGHTEAFF,TGTGCCAGCGTGAGGGGGGGCCACACTGAAGCTTTCTTT
TRBJ2-7,TRBV27,TRBD2,-,CASSFGRGEKAYEQYF,TGTGCCAGCAGTTTTGGGCGGGGGGAGAAGGCCTACGAGCAGTACTTC
TRBJ1-6,TRBV6-2/TRBV6-3,-,once,CASSPDRSSYNSPLHF,TGTGCCAGCAGTCCCGACAGGAGCTCCTATAATTCACCCCTCCACTTT
TRBJ2-7,TRBV19,TRBD1,-,CASSRDRDRSYEQYF,TGTGCCAGTAGTAGAGACCGGGACAGATCCTACGAGCAGTACTTC
TRBJ1-4,TRBV5-1,-,-,CASSLGPQGQNEKLFF,TGCGCCAGCAGCTTGGGGCCACAGGGCCAAAATGAAAAACTGTTTTTT